The clone carrying this T cell receptor (beta chain) came up once. As yet, its antigen is unknown. This specimen comes from a study of CD8+CD57+ T cells in acquired aplastic anemia. Across the whole study: The mean DNA yield obtained from sorted CD4+ and CD8+ cells came to 3 to 4 ug.

Both TCR beta VDJ combination and CDR3 sequence profiling were carried out. Genomic DNA was the template for this profiling. TCRdb ran MiXCR on the reads and lists one entry per CDR3 protein. The sample carries hundreds of thousands of distinct CDR3 sequences, 56% recorded once. Points from the study as a whole: Some 31 sequences, all CD8+ CDR3, were shared between patients and controls.

Sequenced patients had shown CD8+CD57+ cell expansion by flow cytometry. Every patient was diagnosed with severe acquired aplastic anemia. Untreated patients provided the blood samples, with no therapy given before sampling. The germline V gene encodes CDR1 ENHRY and CDR2 SYGVKD. The CDR3 consists of 14 residues. With V trimmed by 1 base and J by 6 bases, 0 bases remained unmatched. The TCR was taken from a human donor with aplastic anemia. The rearrangement uses TRBV10-3 and TRBJ2-1, with 10 bases lining up with TRBD2. Sequenced: sorted CD4+, CD8+, or CD8+CD57+ T cells (not recorded which) from PBMCs. The CDR3 DNA reads TGTGCCATCAGTGAGTTAGCGGGAGGCAATGAGCAGTTCTTC. It translates to CAISELAGGNEQFF.